These T cell receptor beta chains were read from a single sample in a study of cytomegalovirus exposure and HLA in healthy donors. The protocol was immunoSEQ multiplex PCR, while the TCRdb copy is restricted to in-frame clones and leaves out a portion. The data contain fewer than 85,000 clones, about 80% of them singletons. The source material was PBMCs. The origin of the receptors is a man aged 40-55 years in good health and CMV-seronegative. Each CDR3 is given with its conserved first and last residue. The order of the fields is V gene, D gene, clone size, J gene, CDR3 DNA, CDR3 protein. A D gene is named only where the DNA matches it firmly. Expanded clones are given a class, and other clones once, few, many or no size at all.

v_call: TRBV27; d_call: TRBD1; clone_size: once; j_call: TRBJ1-2; cdr3_nt: TGTGCCAGCAGTTTTAGTCCAGGGGGCGGTGGCTACACCTTC; cdr3_aa: CASSFSPGGGGYTF
v_call: TRBV28; d_call: .; clone_size: .; j_call: TRBJ1-2; cdr3_nt: TGTGCCAGCAGTTCCCCGCGGGACGGCTATGGCTACACCTTC; cdr3_aa: CASSSPRDGYGYTF
v_call: TRBV6-6; d_call: .; clone_size: .; j_call: TRBJ1-1; cdr3_nt: TGTGCCAGCAGTTACCGTGCAGGGGAAGCTTTCTTT; cdr3_aa: CASSYRAGEAFF
v_call: TRBV5-1; d_call: .; clone_size: few; j_call: TRBJ1-1; cdr3_nt: TGCGCCAGCAGCTTTGGCCCTCCGATGAACACTGAAGCTTTCTTT; cdr3_aa: CASSFGPPMNTEAFF
v_call: TRBV7-2; d_call: .; clone_size: .; j_call: TRBJ2-7; cdr3_nt: TGTGCCAGCAGCTTAGGAGACGGAGGCTACGAGCAGTACTTC; cdr3_aa: CASSLGDGGYEQYF
v_call: TRBV10-2; d_call: .; clone_size: .; j_call: TRBJ2-5; cdr3_nt: TGCGCCAGCACGGGCGGGGCCGGGGAGACCCAGTACTTC; cdr3_aa: CASTGGAGETQYF
v_call: TRBV10-1; d_call: TRBD1; clone_size: .; j_call: TRBJ1-1; cdr3_nt: TGCGCCAGCAGTGGGACAGGGGGGCACACTGAAGCTTTCTTT; cdr3_aa: CASSGTGGHTEAFF
v_call: TRBV4-3; d_call: .; clone_size: .; j_call: TRBJ2-7; cdr3_nt: TGCGCCAGCAGCCAAGGGGTGGATCCAGGGAAGAGTGTTACCTACGAGCAGTACTTC; cdr3_aa: CASSQGVDPGKSVTYEQYF
v_call: TRBV6-1; d_call: TRBD1; clone_size: .; j_call: TRBJ2-7; cdr3_nt: TGTGCCAGCAAGGGACAGGGGTACGAGCAGTACTTC; cdr3_aa: CASKGQGYEQYF
v_call: TRBV6-6; d_call: .; clone_size: .; j_call: TRBJ1-1; cdr3_nt: TGTGCCAGCAGCCCCGACAGTTTTAGAGAAGCTTTCTTT; cdr3_aa: CASSPDSFREAFF
v_call: TRBV13; d_call: TRBD2; clone_size: .; j_call: TRBJ2-1; cdr3_nt: TGTGCCAGCAGCTTAGCGGGGGGGTCCTACACTGAGCAGTTCTTC; cdr3_aa: CASSLAGGSYTEQFF
v_call: TRBV28; d_call: .; clone_size: .; j_call: TRBJ2-7; cdr3_nt: TGTGCCAGCAGTTCTGGACAGTACGAGCAGTACTTC; cdr3_aa: CASSSGQYEQYF
v_call: TRBV5-1; d_call: .; clone_size: .; j_call: TRBJ1-1; cdr3_nt: TGCGCCAGCAGCTTCCAGATGTGGGGGGAGAACACTGAAGCTTTCTTT; cdr3_aa: CASSFQMWGENTEAFF
v_call: TRBV6-6; d_call: TRBD1; clone_size: .; j_call: TRBJ1-2; cdr3_nt: TGTGCCAGCAGTTACTCGGGACAGGGGAGGTATGGCTACACCTTC; cdr3_aa: CASSYSGQGRYGYTF
v_call: TRBV5-1; d_call: .; clone_size: few; j_call: TRBJ1-1; cdr3_nt: TGCGCCAGCAGCTTGGTACAGGGAACCACTGAAGCTTTCTTT; cdr3_aa: CASSLVQGTTEAFF
v_call: TRBV9; d_call: TRBD2; clone_size: .; j_call: TRBJ2-3; cdr3_nt: TGTGCCAGCAGCGTGCTAGCGGGGGGGGGAGATACGCAGTATTTT; cdr3_aa: CASSVLAGGGDTQYF
v_call: TRBV9; d_call: .; clone_size: .; j_call: TRBJ2-5; cdr3_nt: TGTGCCAGCAGCGTAGCATTTGAGGGGGGGGAGACCCAGTACTTC; cdr3_aa: CASSVAFEGGETQYF
v_call: TRBV18; d_call: TRBD2; clone_size: few; j_call: TRBJ2-7; cdr3_nt: TGTGCCAGCTCACCCGGACTAGCGGGGACCTACGAGCAGTACTTC; cdr3_aa: CASSPGLAGTYEQYF
v_call: TRBV9; d_call: .; clone_size: .; j_call: TRBJ2-2; cdr3_nt: TGTGCCAGCAGCGTAGTATGGGGCAGTAACACCGGGGAGCTGTTTTTT; cdr3_aa: CASSVVWGSNTGELFF
v_call: TRBV9; d_call: TRBD1; clone_size: .; j_call: TRBJ1-2; cdr3_nt: TGTGCCAGCAGCGCGCTGGGACAGGGCGGGAACTATGGCTACACCTTC; cdr3_aa: CASSALGQGGNYGYTF
v_call: TRBV11-2; d_call: .; clone_size: few; j_call: TRBJ1-2; cdr3_nt: TGTGCCAGCAGCCACAGATCTTTAGCTAACTATGGCTACACCTTC; cdr3_aa: CASSHRSLANYGYTF
v_call: TRBV25-1; d_call: .; clone_size: .; j_call: TRBJ1-4; cdr3_nt: TGTGCCAGCAGTGGCCACAGGGTTTCTAATGAAAAACTGTTTTTT; cdr3_aa: CASSGHRVSNEKLFF
v_call: TRBV29-1; d_call: .; clone_size: once; j_call: TRBJ2-7; cdr3_nt: TGCAGCGTTGAGGGGCAGAGCTACGAGCAGTACTTC; cdr3_aa: CSVEGQSYEQYF
v_call: TRBV2; d_call: .; clone_size: .; j_call: TRBJ1-2; cdr3_nt: TGTGCCAGCACCGCGGACTCTCGGACGGCTGGCTACACCTTC; cdr3_aa: CASTADSRTAGYTF
v_call: TRBV4-2; d_call: .; clone_size: .; j_call: TRBJ1-5; cdr3_nt: TGTGCCAGCAGCCCCCGGGGGGGCGAGGAACGGCAGCCCCAGCATTTT; cdr3_aa: CASSPRGGEERQPQHF
v_call: TRBV28; d_call: .; clone_size: .; j_call: TRBJ1-5; cdr3_nt: TGTGCCAGCCCACCTGAACTCCCTACAGGGTCCAATCAGCCCCAGCATTTT; cdr3_aa: CASPPELPTGSNQPQHF
v_call: TRBV9; d_call: .; clone_size: .; j_call: TRBJ2-6; cdr3_nt: TGTGCCAGCAGCCAAACAGGTAGTAACTCTGGGGCCAACGTCCTGACTTTC; cdr3_aa: CASSQTGSNSGANVLTF
v_call: TRBV29-1; d_call: .; clone_size: .; j_call: TRBJ1-5; cdr3_nt: TGCAGCGCTGGGGCAGGGGCGGCTCAGCCCCAGCATTTT; cdr3_aa: CSAGAGAAQPQHF
v_call: TRBV18; d_call: .; clone_size: .; j_call: TRBJ1-2; cdr3_nt: TGTGCCAGCTCACCCTCTAGCCCCTATGGCTACACCTTC; cdr3_aa: CASSPSSPYGYTF
v_call: TRBV6-1; d_call: .; clone_size: .; j_call: TRBJ1-6; cdr3_nt: TGTGCCAGCAGTGAATTATATCGACAAAATTCACCCCTCCACTTT; cdr3_aa: CASSELYRQNSPLHF
v_call: TRBV5-1; d_call: .; clone_size: .; j_call: TRBJ2-2; cdr3_nt: TGCGCCAGCAGCTTGACAGGGTTCGTCGCCGGGGAGCTGTTTTTT; cdr3_aa: CASSLTGFVAGELFF
v_call: TRBV30; d_call: TRBD1; clone_size: .; j_call: TRBJ1-2; cdr3_nt: TGTGCCTCCCGGACAGGGACTTTGATAAAAGCTAACTATGGCTACACCTTC; cdr3_aa: CASRTGTLIKANYGYTF
v_call: TRBV6-1; d_call: TRBD1; clone_size: .; j_call: TRBJ1-1; cdr3_nt: TGTGCCAGCAGCCAGGGACAGGGGTTGAACACTGAAGCTTTCTTT; cdr3_aa: CASSQGQGLNTEAFF
v_call: TRBV28; d_call: .; clone_size: .; j_call: TRBJ1-4; cdr3_nt: TGTGCCAGCAGTTCCCTGGCAGGAGGGGTAGTTTATGAAAAACTGTTTTTT; cdr3_aa: CASSSLAGGVVYEKLFF
v_call: TRBV5-1; d_call: .; clone_size: .; j_call: TRBJ1-1; cdr3_nt: TGCGCCAGCAGCTTGGATGGGGGGGAGAACACTGAAGCTTTCTTT; cdr3_aa: CASSLDGGENTEAFF
v_call: TRBV19; d_call: TRBD1; clone_size: .; j_call: TRBJ2-3; cdr3_nt: TGTGCCAGTAGTAAGGGGGCTACCGCGCAGTATTTT; cdr3_aa: CASSKGATAQYF
v_call: TRBV6-1; d_call: .; clone_size: .; j_call: TRBJ2-2; cdr3_nt: TGTGCCAGCAGAGTACAGGGAAACACCGGGGAGCTGTTTTTT; cdr3_aa: CASRVQGNTGELFF
v_call: TRBV29-1; d_call: TRBD1; clone_size: .; j_call: TRBJ2-7; cdr3_nt: TGCAGCGTTCGGACAGGGCTAGAGCAGTACTTC; cdr3_aa: CSVRTGLEQYF
v_call: TRBV27; d_call: TRBD1; clone_size: .; j_call: TRBJ1-6; cdr3_nt: TGTGCCAGCAGTTTGGAACAGGGGGCAGGTTCACCCCTCCACTTT; cdr3_aa: CASSLEQGAGSPLHF
v_call: TRBV6-6; d_call: TRBD1; clone_size: .; j_call: TRBJ1-3; cdr3_nt: TGTGCCAGCAGACACGACAGGGACGGAAACACCATATATTTT; cdr3_aa: CASRHDRDGNTIYF
v_call: TRBV7-8; d_call: TRBD1; clone_size: once; j_call: TRBJ1-2; cdr3_nt: TGTGCCAGCAGCCGCGACAGGGACCCTAACTATGGCTACACCTTC; cdr3_aa: CASSRDRDPNYGYTF
v_call: TRBV18; d_call: TRBD2; clone_size: .; j_call: TRBJ2-5; cdr3_nt: TGTGCCAGCTCACCACCGTCGGGGAGGGAAGAGACCCAGTACTTC; cdr3_aa: CASSPPSGREETQYF
v_call: TRBV30; d_call: .; clone_size: .; j_call: TRBJ1-4; cdr3_nt: TGTGCCTGGTGTGGACAGTTAGGATCAACTAATGAAAAACTGTTTTTT; cdr3_aa: CAWCGQLGSTNEKLFF
v_call: TRBV2; d_call: .; clone_size: few; j_call: TRBJ2-2; cdr3_nt: TGTGCCAGCAGGCCACCTACAGGGACCGGGGAGCTGTTTTTT; cdr3_aa: CASRPPTGTGELFF
v_call: TRBV27; d_call: .; clone_size: .; j_call: TRBJ1-1; cdr3_nt: TGTGCCAGCAGTCGACAGTTGAACACTGAAGCTTTCTTT; cdr3_aa: CASSRQLNTEAFF
v_call: TRBV28; d_call: TRBD1; clone_size: .; j_call: TRBJ2-7; cdr3_nt: TGTGCCAGTTTTGCCGGGACAGGAACCTACGAGCAGTACTTC; cdr3_aa: CASFAGTGTYEQYF
v_call: TRBV4-1; d_call: .; clone_size: .; j_call: TRBJ2-7; cdr3_nt: TGCGCCAGCAGACAATTGGTACAGCCAACCTACGAGCAGTACTTC; cdr3_aa: CASRQLVQPTYEQYF
v_call: TRBV29-1; d_call: TRBD2; clone_size: .; j_call: TRBJ2-1; cdr3_nt: TGCAGCGTTGAAAGGCGGGAGGCGTCCTACAATGAGCAGTTCTTC; cdr3_aa: CSVERREASYNEQFF
v_call: TRBV5-1; d_call: TRBD1; clone_size: few; j_call: TRBJ2-5; cdr3_nt: TGCGCCAGCAGCGAGGGACAGGGGCAAGAGACCCAGTACTTC; cdr3_aa: CASSEGQGQETQYF
v_call: TRBV28; d_call: .; clone_size: .; j_call: TRBJ1-5; cdr3_nt: TGTGCCAGCAGTTTAATCTCGGACAGTCACTCTAGCAATCAGCCCCAGCATTTT; cdr3_aa: CASSLISDSHSSNQPQHF
v_call: TRBV5-5; d_call: .; clone_size: .; j_call: TRBJ1-2; cdr3_nt: TGTGCCAGCCGAGAGAACTATGGCTACACCTTC; cdr3_aa: CASRENYGYTF
v_call: TRBV2; d_call: TRBD1; clone_size: .; j_call: TRBJ1-5; cdr3_nt: TGTGCCAGCACCCAAATGGGGACAGGGAATCAGCCCCAGCATTTT; cdr3_aa: CASTQMGTGNQPQHF
v_call: TRBV12-5; d_call: .; clone_size: .; j_call: TRBJ1-2; cdr3_nt: TGTGCTAGTGGTTTGGCCGGTTTGCCCTATGGCTACACCTTC; cdr3_aa: CASGLAGLPYGYTF
v_call: TRBV19; d_call: .; clone_size: .; j_call: TRBJ1-3; cdr3_nt: TGTGCCAGCGGTCTCCTGCAATTCTCTGGAAACACCATATATTTT; cdr3_aa: CASGLLQFSGNTIYF
v_call: TRBV5-1; d_call: TRBD2; clone_size: .; j_call: TRBJ2-2; cdr3_nt: TGCGCCAGCAGCTTGGTCGGACTAGCTTCAGGGGAGCTGTTTTTT; cdr3_aa: CASSLVGLASGELFF
v_call: TRBV5-1; d_call: TRBD1; clone_size: .; j_call: TRBJ1-1; cdr3_nt: TGCGCCAGCAGCTTGACAGGGGGGCTAGAAGCTTTCTTT; cdr3_aa: CASSLTGGLEAFF
v_call: TRBV18; d_call: TRBD1; clone_size: .; j_call: TRBJ1-2; cdr3_nt: TGTGCCAGCTCACCACAAAACGGACAGGGGGCGGCTTTCACCTTC; cdr3_aa: CASSPQNGQGAAFTF
v_call: TRBV4-1; d_call: TRBD1; clone_size: .; j_call: TRBJ1-2; cdr3_nt: TGCGCCAGCAGTGACGTACCGGGACAGGGGACCTGGTTCTATGGCTACCCCTTC; cdr3_aa: CASSDVPGQGTWFYGYPF
v_call: TRBV7-8; d_call: TRBD1; clone_size: .; j_call: TRBJ2-7; cdr3_nt: TGTGCCAGCAGCTCGGGACAGGGGGCTTGGGAGCAGTACTTC; cdr3_aa: CASSSGQGAWEQYF
v_call: TRBV13; d_call: TRBD1; clone_size: .; j_call: TRBJ2-7; cdr3_nt: TGTGCCAGCAGCTTAGGACGGGGCAGGGGGCGGGAGCAGTACTTC; cdr3_aa: CASSLGRGRGREQYF